The 28 T cell receptor beta chains below come from one sample, sequenced in a study of radiotherapy plus CTLA-4 blockade in lung cancer. TCRdb's copy holds only in-frame clones and misses some; the assay was immunoSEQ multiplex PCR. The profile shows 35,000 to 50,000 clones, roughly four fifths of them singletons. The sample consisted of peripheral blood, taken from a patient treated with radiotherapy plus ipilimumab. The receptors were gathered from a human donor with non-small cell lung cancer who had a complete response to radiotherapy plus ipilimumab.

The rearrangement joins TRBV30 to TRBJ2-4; a possible D gene is TRBD2 (7 bases). Per the germline V gene, CDR1 is GTSNPN and CDR2 is SVGIG (reference sequence). The CDR3 length is 14 residues. Trimming pared 1 base from V and 10 bases from J, leaving 17 bases between. CDR3 amino acids: CAWSGGGPQGIQYF. CDR3 DNA: TGTGCCTGGAGTGGGGGGGGCCCCCAGGGGATTCAGTACTTC.

This clone was seen only once. The chain recombines TRBV7-2 with TRBJ1-3; no firm D call. The CDR3 extends over 15 amino acids. CDR1 is SGHTA and CDR2 is FQGNSA in the germline V gene. V was trimmed by 2 bases and J by 0 bases, leaving 8 bases between them. The CDR3 loop is CASSLFSISGNTIYF. Here the CDR3 DNA reads TGTGCCAGCAGCTTATTTTCAATCTCTGGAAACACCATATATTTT.

The J gene is TRBJ1-6, the V gene TRBV5-1; D not certain. From germline, CDR1 is SGHRS and CDR2 YFSETQ. The CDR3 spans 14 residues. Trimming shortened V by 0 bases and J by 7 bases, and 8 bases separated the two germline ends. CDR3 DNA sequence: TGCGCCAGCAGCTTGGACAGACCGAATTCACCCCTCCACTTT. This translates into CASSLDRPNSPLHF.

J is TRBJ2-5 and V is TRBV29-1; TRBD1 matches at 8 bases. Germline lookup yields CDR1 SQVTM and CDR2 ANQGSEA. V dropped 3 bases and J dropped 4; count of bases not matched to a gene: 7. This CDR3 is built from 14 residues. The CDR3 DNA follows: TGCAGCGTTGAGGGGGACAGGTTAGGAGAGACCCAGTACTTC. Its protein is CSVEGDRLGETQYF.

CDR3 loop: CASSQDGLAGGSFSYEQYF. Written as DNA, the CDR3 is TGTGCCAGCAGCCAAGACGGGCTAGCGGGAGGGTCTTTCTCCTACGAGCAGTACTTC. This chain uses TRBV4-2 with TRBJ2-7, with TRBD2 matching over 12 bases. J gave up 0 bases and V 0 bases, and 9 bases lay outside the gene matches. Germline assignment: CDR1 LGHNA and CDR2 YNFKEQ. This CDR3 is 19 amino acids long.

This chain uses TRBV6-5 with TRBJ2-3, with D maybe TRBD1 (6 bases). This CDR3 has 16 residues. Trimming left V 4 bases short and J 0 bases short, with 14 bases between. Germline assignment: CDR1 MNHEY and CDR2 SVGAGI. CDR3 bases: TGTGCCAGCAGTTCGACAGGCCTCTCTAGCACAGATACGCAGTATTTT. Protein product: CASSSTGLSSTDTQYF.

V gene TRBV12-2 combines with J gene TRBJ2-1; the tabulated D call, TRBD2, remains unverified against the DNA. TRBV12-2 is a listed pseudogene. The CDR3 has 11 residues. The CDR3 is CASRFIQRQFF. CDR3 sequence (DNA): TGTGCAAGTCGCTTCATTCAGCGACAGTTCTTC.

This chain joins TRBV6-1 and TRBJ1-5; 8 bases match TRBD1. The CDR3 contains 16 residues. Germline assignment: CDR1 MNHNS and CDR2 SASEGT. Trimming cost V 3 bases and J 2 bases; bases outside gene matches: 6. The CDR3 sequence: CASSDPPDRGNQPQHF. CDR3 in DNA: TGTGCCAGCAGTGACCCCCCGGACAGGGGCAATCAGCCCCAGCATTTT.

The chain couples TRBV28 to TRBJ1-5; D remains ambiguous. The V gene lost 2 bases and the J gene lost 5 bases, with 4 bases spanning the gap. The length of the CDR3 is 12 residues. Germline V lookup: CDR1 MDHEN, CDR2 SYDVKM. In nucleotides, the CDR3 is TGTGCCAGCAGTTTACTGTATCAGCCCCAGCATTTT. Translation gives CASSLLYQPQHF.

The chain recombines TRBV27 with TRBJ2-7; tentative D call: TRBD1 (6 bases). Germline lookup yields CDR1 MNHEY and CDR2 SMNVEV (reference sequence). CDR3 length: 16 residues. Trimming removed 8 bases from V and 1 base from J, with 21 bases in between. The CDR3 loop is CASGGTSTGKSYEQYF. In nucleotides, the CDR3 is TGTGCCAGCGGTGGTACCTCGACAGGAAAATCCTACGAGCAGTACTTC.

V and J are TRBV5-1 and TRBJ1-1; 7 bases align to TRBD1. The ends lost 0 bases at V and 5 bases at J; junction bases unmatched: 4. Germline V gives CDR1 SGHRS, CDR2 YFSETQ. The CDR3 has 14 amino acids. Here the CDR3 reads CASSLDRGRTEAFF. The CDR3 nucleotides read TGCGCCAGCAGCTTGGACAGGGGAAGGACTGAAGCTTTCTTT.

V is TRBV14 and J is TRBJ2-3; D possibly corresponds to TRBD1 (6 bases). Germline values: CDR1 SGHDN, CDR2 FVKESK. Trimming cost V 5 bases and J 2 bases, with 14 bases left between them. CDR3 length: 15 residues. This chain's CDR3 is CASSSGHGPTDTQYF. The CDR3 DNA sequence: TGTGCCAGCAGCTCGGGACACGGGCCCACAGATACGCAGTATTTT.

V and J are TRBV6-5 and TRBJ1-2; 7 bases agree with TRBD1. The CDR3 consists of 13 residues. Germline trimming cut 10 bases from V and 5 bases from J; bases unmatched to any gene: 10. Germline assignment: CDR1 MNHEY and CDR2 SVGAGI. The CDR3 here is CAIRRDRSYGYTF. Here the CDR3 DNA reads TGTGCCATCCGCCGGGACAGAAGTTATGGCTACACCTTC.

V is TRBV18 and J is TRBJ1-1; D unclear. The CDR3 length is 13 residues. CDR1 is KGHSH and CDR2 is LQKENI in the germline V gene. V was shortened by 1 base and J by 7 bases, with 10 bases between the two germline ends. The CDR3 loop reads CASSPRTEGEAFF. CDR3 coding DNA: TGTGCCAGCTCACCACGTACGGAGGGTGAAGCTTTCTTT.

The chain joins TRBV30 to TRBJ1-5; the D gene is possibly TRBD1 (5 bases). Trimming removed 0 bases at V and 3 bases at J, with 9 bases between. There are 14 residues in the CDR3. Germline V gives CDR1 GTSNPN, CDR2 SVGIG (reference sequence). The CDR3 sequence: CAWSVDSFNQPQHF. CDR3 coding DNA: TGTGCCTGGAGTGTCGACAGTTTCAATCAGCCCCAGCATTTT.

The V and J genes are TRBV7-6 and TRBJ2-1, with D tentatively TRBD2 (6 bases). CDR1 is SGHVS and CDR2 is FNYEAQ in the germline V gene. Between the trimmed V and J ends, which lost 0 bases and 10 bases, there was a span of 10 bases. The CDR3 length is 13 residues. The CDR3 sequence: CASSLATSGEQFF. CDR3 coding DNA: TGTGCCAGCAGCTTAGCGACCAGCGGGGAGCAGTTCTTC.

The chain is built from TRBV19 and TRBJ2-3, with TRBD1 matching over 8 bases. V was clipped by 5 bases and J by 7 bases; unmatched bases: 11. Per germline, CDR1 LNHDA and CDR2 SQIVND (reference sequence). The CDR3 has 15 residues. The CDR3 sequence is CASSLQGAQGHTQYF. DNA of the CDR3: TGTGCCAGTAGTCTCCAGGGGGCGCAGGGTCATACGCAGTATTTT.

The V call is TRBV7-2, the J call TRBJ2-5; 8 nucleotides match TRBD2. The V segment lost 0 bases and the J segment 2 bases; nucleotides outside the gene matches: 5. CDR1 is SGHTA, CDR2 FQGNSA, per germline. This CDR3 is built from 16 residues. The CDR3 DNA follows: TGTGCCAGCAGCTTAGCTGGCGGGGGGTTTCAAGAGACCCAGTACTTC. Protein sequence: CASSLAGGGFQETQYF.

CDR3 loop: CASSILSAGGANVLTF. The CDR3 DNA follows: TGTGCCAGTAGTATTCTGTCGGCGGGGGGGGCCAACGTCCTGACTTTC. J is TRBJ2-6 and V is TRBV19, with TRBD2 as a possible D gene (6 bases). V lost 3 bases to trimming and J lost 4 bases, with 13 bases between them. CDR1 and CDR2 from the germline V gene are LNHDA and SQIVND (reference sequence). CDR3 length: 16 amino acids.

The V and J genes are TRBV5-4 and TRBJ1-1, with 8 bases that match TRBD1. Losses at the gene ends were 5 bases for V and 2 bases for J; bases not matched to a gene: 5. The CDR3 contains 14 residues. CDR1 SGHNT and CDR2 YYREEE come from the germline V gene (reference sequence). The CDR3 is CASRQTGANTEAFF. In DNA, the CDR3 is TGTGCCAGCAGACAGACAGGGGCCAACACTGAAGCTTTCTTT.

This clone was detected only once. This chain connects TRBV4-2 to TRBJ2-1; 8 bases map to TRBD1. J gave up 6 bases and V 4 bases, and 11 bases lay outside the gene matches. Germline assignment: CDR1 LGHNA and CDR2 YNFKEQ. This CDR3 is built from 16 residues. The CDR3 loop reads CASSRITGGLSNEQFF. The CDR3 DNA reads as TGTGCCAGCAGCCGCATAACAGGGGGTCTTTCCAATGAGCAGTTCTTC.

J is TRBJ2-7 and V is TRBV29-1; a weak D match, TRBD1 (5 bases). This CDR3 region has 13 residues. The ends were cut back, 7 bases at V and 5 bases at J, with 18 bases in the middle. Germline-derived CDR1 and CDR2 are SQVTM and ANQGSEA. The CDR3 DNA follows: TGCAGCGCCTCTCAGGGATTTGGAGACGAGCAGTACTTC. Its translation: CSASQGFGDEQYF.

The chain combines TRBV19 with TRBJ2-7, with D perhaps matching TRBD1 (5 bases). Per the germline V gene, CDR1 is LNHDA and CDR2 is SQIVND (reference sequence). V was pared by 1 base and J by 2 bases, with 12 bases between. The CDR3 is 15 amino acids. The DNA for the CDR3 is TGTGCCAGTAGTATAGGCAGCAGGGCTACCTACGAGCAGTACTTC. Its translation is CASSIGSRATYEQYF.

The CDR3 here is CASQQGKTGANVLTF. The DNA of the CDR3 is TGCGCCAGCCAGCAGGGTAAAACTGGGGCCAACGTCCTGACTTTC. This chain connects TRBV5-1 to TRBJ2-6, with a possible D match to TRBD1 (5 bases). The V end lost 7 bases, the J end lost 2 bases, and 13 bases lay between the germline ends. The CDR3 contains 15 residues. In germline, CDR1 is SGHRS, CDR2 YFSETQ.

This chain links TRBV15 with TRBJ1-5, with D hard to call. CDR3 size: 15 residues. CDR1 LNHNV and CDR2 YYDKDF come from the germline V gene (reference sequence). Trimming shortened V by 1 base and J by 5 bases, and 12 bases separated the two germline ends. The CDR3 nucleotides read TGTGCCACCAGCAGAGGAGGACGGGGATATCAGCCCCAGCATTTT. Translating it yields CATSRGGRGYQPQHF.

The V call is TRBV4-3, the J call TRBJ2-1, with D uncertain. The V and J ends lost 3 bases and 7 bases respectively, with 13 bases between them. From germline, CDR1 is LGHNA and CDR2 YSLEER. The CDR3 totals 14 residues. CDR3 residues: CASSHLGVWNEQFF. CDR3 bases: TGCGCCAGCAGCCATTTGGGCGTTTGGAATGAGCAGTTCTTC.

This rearrangement joins TRBV5-4 to TRBJ2-2, with D hard to call. CDR1 and CDR2 (germline): SGHNT, YYREEE (reference sequence). The CDR3 totals 15 residues. V dropped 4 bases and J dropped 5 bases, with 15 bases sitting between them. CDR3: CASSTNLINTGELFF. CDR3 nucleotide sequence: TGTGCCAGCAGCACGAACTTGATAAATACCGGGGAGCTGTTTTTT.

The chain employs TRBV5-4 and TRBJ2-7, with a possible D match to TRBD1 (6 bases). Germline lookup yields CDR1 SGHNT and CDR2 YYREEE (reference sequence). V shed 1 base and J shed 4 bases, with 9 bases lying between them. The CDR3 contains 13 residues. The CDR3 DNA reads TGTGCCAGCAGCTTGACAGGGCGTTACGAGCAGTACTTC. Translating it yields CASSLTGRYEQYF.